A single sample is the source of the 18 T cell receptor beta chains below, sequenced in a study of OX40 agonist ivuxolimab in advanced cancers. TCRdb's table, derived via immunoSEQ multiplex PCR, lists solely in-frame clones and lacks some. Among approximately 76,000 clones listed, roughly 85% were seen once. Sequenced here: CD4+ or CD8+ T cells sorted from blood, sampled in a trial of the OX40 agonist ivuxolimab. These receptors came from an adult with an advanced solid tumor such as melanoma, head and neck, liver or kidney cancer.

V usage is TRBV15 and J usage is TRBJ2-6; 12 bases map to TRBD2. This CDR3 region has 17 residues. After removal of 1 base from V and 2 bases from J, the junction contained 0 bases not matched to a gene. Germline CDR1 LNHNV, CDR2 YYDKDF (reference sequence). CDR3 nucleotides: TGTGCCACCAGCAGAGCTAGCGGGGGGGCTGGGGCCAACGTCCTGACTTTC. This codes for CATSRASGGAGANVLTF. Variable domain in full (rest from reference TRBV15 and TRBJ2-6): DAMVIQNPRYQVTQFGKPVTLSCSQTLNHNVMYWYQQKSSQAPKLLFHYYDKDFNNEADTPDNFQSRRPNTSFCFLDIRSPGLGDTAMYLCATSRASGGAGANVLTFGAGSRLTVL.

The rearrangement uses TRBV30 and TRBJ1-4; 8 nucleotides line up with TRBD1. The length of the CDR3 is 20 residues. CDR1 and CDR2 from the germline V gene are GTSNPN and SVGIG (reference sequence). Trimming cost V 0 bases and J 3 bases; bases outside gene matches: 18. The CDR3 region is CAWSVALWARGLRSNEKLFF. In DNA form, the CDR3 reads TGTGCCTGGAGTGTAGCCTTATGGGCCAGGGGGCTCAGATCTAATGAAAAACTGTTTTTT.

The rearrangement links TRBV18 to TRBJ1-4; D not certain. CDR3 length: 11 amino acids. Trimming pared 4 bases from V and 7 bases from J, leaving 4 bases between. Germline values: CDR1 KGHSH, CDR2 LQKENI. CDR3 DNA sequence: TGTGCCAGCTCACGGGGTGAAAAACTGTTTTTT. Translated: CASSRGEKLFF.

In its sample, this clone was seen once. The rearrangement uses TRBV7-6 and TRBJ2-2; a possible D gene is TRBD1 (6 bases). V lost 6 bases and J lost 3, with 17 bases in between. The CDR3 runs 16 residues. CDR1 is SGHVS and CDR2 is FNYEAQ in the germline V gene. DNA for the CDR3: TGTGCCAGCAGTTTTGATCCCAGGGGATACACCGGGGAGCTGTTTTTT. Its protein is CASSFDPRGYTGELFF. The entire variable domain, with the rest obtained from reference TRBV7-6 and TRBJ2-2, is as follows: GAGVSQSPRYKVTKRGQDVALRCDPISGHVSLYWYRQALGQGPEFLTYFNYEAQQDKSGLPNDRFSAERPEGSISTLTIQRTEQRDSAMYRCASSFDPRGYTGELFFGEGSRLTVL.

This clone was recorded a few times. This chain links TRBV2 with TRBJ2-4, with 10 nucleotides matching TRBD2. The germline gives CDR1 SNHLY, CDR2 FYNNEI. J gave up 6 bases and V 4 bases, and 3 bases lay outside the gene matches. CDR3 length equals 14 residues. CDR3 sequence (DNA): TGTGCCAGCAGTGTGAGCGGGGGGGCAAACATTCAGTACTTC. Translation gives CASSVSGGANIQYF.

This chain connects TRBV10-3 to TRBJ1-5; D perhaps matches TRBD1 (5 bases). Germline V gene sequence: CDR1 ENHRY, CDR2 SYGVKD. The CDR3 extends over 14 amino acids. Trimming removed 6 bases from V and 0 bases from J, with 9 bases in between. As DNA, the CDR3 is TGTGCCATCAGCCCCGACAGTAGCAATCAGCCCCAGCATTTT. Its translation: CAISPDSSNQPQHF.

The rearrangement joins TRBV5-1 to TRBJ2-5; TRBD1 agrees at 9 bases. The V gene's germline CDR1 is SGHRS and CDR2 YFSETQ. V lost 0 bases and J lost 5; bases outside the gene matches: 8. The CDR3 covers 16 residues. CDR3 sequence: CASSLVSPGTGETQYF. The CDR3 DNA follows: TGCGCCAGCAGCTTGGTGTCCCCCGGGACAGGGGAGACCCAGTACTTC.

This clone was counted once. The J gene is TRBJ2-3, the V gene TRBV21-1; the table's TRBD2 call for D was not verified on the DNA. TRBV21-1 is a known pseudogene. The CDR3 loop spans 15 amino acids. The CDR3 sequence: CARPAGGTSTDTQYF. The CDR3, as DNA: TGTGCCAGGCCGGCGGGCGGGACTAGCACAGATACGCAGTATTTT.

The chain joins TRBV4-1 to TRBJ2-3, with unresolved D. V dropped 7 bases and J dropped 1 base, with 9 bases sitting between them. The CDR3 covers 13 residues. CDR1 is MGHRA, CDR2 YSYEKL, per germline. The CDR3 coding sequence is TGCGCCAGCACCCTAGGGCGCACAGATACGCAGTATTTT. Its protein product is CASTLGRTDTQYF.

The chain joins TRBV19 to TRBJ2-5; perhaps TRBD2 as D (6 bases). There are 16 residues in the CDR3. In germline, CDR1 is LNHDA, CDR2 SQIVND (reference sequence). Trimming left V 4 bases short and J 1 base short, with 16 bases between. In nucleotides, the CDR3 is TGTGCCAGTAGTACATTGATCGCGGGACCCCAAGAGACCCAGTACTTC. Translation: CASSTLIAGPQETQYF.

In its sample, this clone was seen once. The chain uses TRBV7-9 and TRBJ2-2, with D possibly TRBD1 on 5 matching bases. The V gene lost 1 base and the J gene lost 1 base, with 7 bases spanning the gap. The CDR3 sequence is 15 residues long. In germline, CDR1 is SEHNR, CDR2 FQNEAQ (reference sequence). CDR3 DNA sequence: TGTGCCAGCAGCTTAGTAACAGGGAACACCGGGGAGCTGTTTTTT. Translating it yields CASSLVTGNTGELFF.

The chain couples TRBV5-6 to TRBJ2-3; the D is unclear. The CDR3 has 14 amino acids. CDR1 is SGHDT, CDR2 YYEEEE, per germline. V dropped 0 bases and J dropped 2 bases, with 7 bases sitting between them. The CDR3 DNA reads as TGTGCCAGCAGCTTGGATGGGATCACAGATACGCAGTATTTT. Translation gives CASSLDGITDTQYF.

This clone was observed once. The rearrangement uses TRBV10-3 and TRBJ2-1; possible D gene TRBD2, 6 bases. Trimming removed 3 bases from V and 3 bases from J, with 12 bases in between. The CDR3 has 15 amino acids. Germline CDR1 ENHRY, CDR2 SYGVKD. The CDR3 spells CAISDGGSGYNEQFF. DNA for the CDR3: TGTGCCATCAGTGATGGGGGGAGCGGCTACAATGAGCAGTTCTTC.

The V call is TRBV29-1, the J call TRBJ2-1; D possibly uses TRBD1 or TRBD2 (7 bases each). Germline V gene data show CDR1 as SQVTM and CDR2 as ANQGSEA. Between the trimmed V and J ends, which lost 4 bases and 0 bases, there was a span of 25 bases. The CDR3 consists of 19 residues. The CDR3 reads CSVGLLGQGGESSYNEQFF. The CDR3 region has the DNA TGCAGCGTTGGCCTCCTTGGTCAGGGGGGGGAGAGCTCCTACAATGAGCAGTTCTTC.

V is TRBV5-1 and J is TRBJ2-7, with 8 positions matching TRBD1. Per germline, CDR1 SGHRS and CDR2 YFSETQ. With V trimmed by 0 bases and J by 6 bases, 5 bases remained unmatched. There are 14 residues in the CDR3. CDR3 nucleotide sequence: TGCGCCAGCAGCTTGGGGACAGGGAATACCGAGCAGTACTTC. Its protein is CASSLGTGNTEQYF.

This sequence joins TRBV27 and TRBJ1-2, with D unclear. V was clipped by 5 bases and J by 0 bases, with 16 bases between them. This CDR3 comprises 16 residues. Germline CDR1 is MNHEY and CDR2 is SMNVEV (reference sequence). CDR3 in DNA: TGTGCCAGCAGTCCCCGACCGGGAGGCACTAACTATGGCTACACCTTC. Encoded protein: CASSPRPGGTNYGYTF.

This clone was recorded only once. The V gene is TRBV5-5, the J gene TRBJ2-1; TRBD1 agrees at 10 bases. CDR1 is SGHKS, CDR2 YYEKEE, per germline (reference sequence). With 6 bases clipped from V and 7 bases from J, the junction kept 7 bases outside the gene matches. There are 14 residues in the CDR3. CDR3 amino acids: CASIPGQGLNEQFF. For the CDR3, the DNA is TGTGCCAGCATCCCGGGACAGGGGTTAAATGAGCAGTTCTTC.

The chain has TRBV19 and TRBJ2-1; 7 positions agree with TRBD2. This CDR3 spans 16 amino acids. Germline lookup yields CDR1 LNHDA and CDR2 SQIVND (reference sequence). The CDR3 here is CASPLRWRERYNEQFF. CDR3 coding DNA: TGTGCTAGCCCCCTCAGGTGGCGGGAGAGGTACAATGAGCAGTTCTTC.